This T cell receptor (beta chain) appears in the sequencing data of a study of blood T cell repertoires in COVID-19. Trimming left V 0 bases short and J 8 bases short, with 17 bases between. The germline V gene has CDR1 SGDLS and CDR2 YYNGEE. The CDR3 consists of 15 residues. Here immunoSEQ multiplex PCR was the method, and the copy in TCRdb shows in-frame clones only, minus some. The data contain about 130,000 clones, around 85% of them seen just once; the ten biggest clones take up about 16%. This clone was counted a single time. The receptor was derived from a woman between 45 and 65 years old who had recovered from COVID-19. V gene TRBV9 combines with J gene TRBJ1-2; a weak D match, TRBD1 (6 bases). Material for sequencing was peripheral blood. CDR3 DNA sequence: TGTGCCAGCAGCGTAGAAGAGGGACATGGAGAGGGCTACACCTTC. Its protein product is CASSVEEGHGEGYTF.